This entry is about one T cell receptor (beta chain). The sample originates from a study of blood T cell repertoires in COVID-19. For the study at large: Donors in the United States, Italy and Spain gave samples during acute or convalescent COVID-19. Nucleic acid was either cDNA or gDNA, and it came from T cells, B-cell-depleted T cells, or PBMCs.

This CDR3 has 15 residues. Unmatched junction bases numbered 4, after V lost 0 bases and J lost 6 bases. CDR1 LGHNA and CDR2 YSLEER come from the germline V gene. In the authors' methods: The assay estimated nucleated cells by amplifying reference gene primers. Method: immunoSEQ multiplex PCR; TCRdb's copy keeps in-frame clones and lacks some. V, J and clone size derive from that table, while D and trimming were established from the DNA sequence. The data hold around 8,000 clones, with about 82% observed a single time. The sequence was collected from a woman aged 60-70 years with active COVID-19. The sample consisted of peripheral blood. This chain uses TRBV4-3 with TRBJ2-2, with TRBD1 identical over 7 bases. In nucleotides, the CDR3 is TGCGCCAGCAGCCAAGATTCTACAGGGGCCGGGGAGCTGTTTTTT. It encodes CASSQDSTGAGELFF.